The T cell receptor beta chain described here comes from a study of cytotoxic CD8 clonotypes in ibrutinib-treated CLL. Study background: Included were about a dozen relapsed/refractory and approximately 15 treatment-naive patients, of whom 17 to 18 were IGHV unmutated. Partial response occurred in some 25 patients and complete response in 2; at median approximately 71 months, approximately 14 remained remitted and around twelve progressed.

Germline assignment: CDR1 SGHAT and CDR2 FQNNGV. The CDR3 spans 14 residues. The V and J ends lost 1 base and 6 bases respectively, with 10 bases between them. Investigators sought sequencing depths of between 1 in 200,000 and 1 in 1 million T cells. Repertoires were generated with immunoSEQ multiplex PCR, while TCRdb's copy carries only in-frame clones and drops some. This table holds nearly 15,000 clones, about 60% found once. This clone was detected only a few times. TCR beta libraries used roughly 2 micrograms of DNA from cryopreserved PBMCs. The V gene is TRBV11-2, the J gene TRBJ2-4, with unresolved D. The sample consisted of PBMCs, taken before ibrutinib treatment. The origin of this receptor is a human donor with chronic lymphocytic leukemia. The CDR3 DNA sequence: TGTGCCAGCAGCTTAGGTTCAGGTCTAAACATTCAGTACTTC. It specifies CASSLGSGLNIQYF.